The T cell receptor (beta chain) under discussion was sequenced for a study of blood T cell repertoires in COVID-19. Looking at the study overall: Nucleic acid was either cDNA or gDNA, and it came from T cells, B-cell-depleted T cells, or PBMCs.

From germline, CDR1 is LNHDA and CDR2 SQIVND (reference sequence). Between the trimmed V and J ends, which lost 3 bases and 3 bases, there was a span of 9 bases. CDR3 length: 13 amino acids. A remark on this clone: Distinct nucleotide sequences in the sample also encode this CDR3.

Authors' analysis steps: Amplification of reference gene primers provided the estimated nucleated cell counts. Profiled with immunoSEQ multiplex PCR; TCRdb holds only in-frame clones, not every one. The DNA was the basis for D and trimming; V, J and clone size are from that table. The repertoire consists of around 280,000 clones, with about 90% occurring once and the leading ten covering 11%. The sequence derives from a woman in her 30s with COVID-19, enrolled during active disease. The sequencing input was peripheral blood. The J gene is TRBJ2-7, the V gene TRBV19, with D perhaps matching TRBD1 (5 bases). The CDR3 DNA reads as TGTGCCAGTAGTATGGGGCAGGGCTACGAGCAGTACTTC. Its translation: CASSMGQGYEQYF.